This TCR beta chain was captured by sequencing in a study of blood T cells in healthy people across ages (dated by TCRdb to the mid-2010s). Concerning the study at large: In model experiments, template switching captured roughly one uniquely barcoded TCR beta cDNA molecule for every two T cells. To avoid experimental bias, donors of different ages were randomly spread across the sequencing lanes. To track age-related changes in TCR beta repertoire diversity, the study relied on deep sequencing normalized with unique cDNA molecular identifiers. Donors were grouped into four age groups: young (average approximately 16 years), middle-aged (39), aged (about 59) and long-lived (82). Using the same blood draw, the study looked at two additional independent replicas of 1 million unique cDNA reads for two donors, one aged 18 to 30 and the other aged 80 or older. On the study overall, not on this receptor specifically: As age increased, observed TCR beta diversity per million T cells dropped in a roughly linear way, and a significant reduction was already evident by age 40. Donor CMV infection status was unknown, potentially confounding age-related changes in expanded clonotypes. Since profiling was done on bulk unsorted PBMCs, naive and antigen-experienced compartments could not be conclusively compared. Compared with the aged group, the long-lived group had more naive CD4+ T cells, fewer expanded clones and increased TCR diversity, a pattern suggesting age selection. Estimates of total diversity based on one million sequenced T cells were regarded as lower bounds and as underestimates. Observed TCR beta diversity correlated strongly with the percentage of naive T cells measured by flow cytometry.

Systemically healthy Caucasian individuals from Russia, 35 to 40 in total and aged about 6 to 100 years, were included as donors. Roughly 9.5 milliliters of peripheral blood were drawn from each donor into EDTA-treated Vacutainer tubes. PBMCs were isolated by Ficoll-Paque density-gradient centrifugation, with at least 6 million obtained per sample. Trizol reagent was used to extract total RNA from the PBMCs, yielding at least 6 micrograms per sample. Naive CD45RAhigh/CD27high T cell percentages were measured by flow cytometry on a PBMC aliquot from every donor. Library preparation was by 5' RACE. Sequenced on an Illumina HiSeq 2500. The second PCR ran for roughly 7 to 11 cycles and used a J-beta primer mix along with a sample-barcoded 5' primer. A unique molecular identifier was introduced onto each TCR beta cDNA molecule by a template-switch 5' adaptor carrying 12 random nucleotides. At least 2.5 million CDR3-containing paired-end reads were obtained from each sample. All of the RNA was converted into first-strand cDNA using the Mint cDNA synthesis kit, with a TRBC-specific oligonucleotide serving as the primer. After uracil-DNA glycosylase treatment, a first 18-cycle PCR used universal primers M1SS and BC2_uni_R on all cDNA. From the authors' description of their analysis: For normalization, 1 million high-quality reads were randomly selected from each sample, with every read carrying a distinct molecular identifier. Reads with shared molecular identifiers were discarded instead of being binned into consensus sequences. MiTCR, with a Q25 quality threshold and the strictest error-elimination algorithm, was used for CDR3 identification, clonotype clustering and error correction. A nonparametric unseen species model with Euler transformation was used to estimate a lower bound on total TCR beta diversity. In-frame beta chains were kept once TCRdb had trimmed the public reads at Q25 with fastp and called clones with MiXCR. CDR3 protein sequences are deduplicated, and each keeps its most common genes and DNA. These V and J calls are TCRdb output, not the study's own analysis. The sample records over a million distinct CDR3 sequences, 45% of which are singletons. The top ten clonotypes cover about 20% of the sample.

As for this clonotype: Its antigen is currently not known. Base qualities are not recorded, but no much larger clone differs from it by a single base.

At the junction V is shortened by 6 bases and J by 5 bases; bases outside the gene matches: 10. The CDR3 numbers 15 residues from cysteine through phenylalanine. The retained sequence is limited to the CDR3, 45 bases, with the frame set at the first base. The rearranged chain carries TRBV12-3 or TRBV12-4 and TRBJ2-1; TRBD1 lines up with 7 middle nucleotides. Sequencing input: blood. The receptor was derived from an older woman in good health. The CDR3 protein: CASRPRQGVNNEQFF. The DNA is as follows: TGTGCCAGCAGGCCCCGACAGGGCGTGAACAATGAGCAGTTCTTC.